Listed below are T cell receptor beta chains from one sample, sequenced in a study of cytomegalovirus exposure and HLA in healthy donors. TCRdb's copy holds only in-frame clones and misses some; the assay was immunoSEQ multiplex PCR. The sample shows about 180,000 clones, 75% to 90% of them seen only once. The specimen was PBMCs. All receptors come from a boy aged 2 to 10 in good health and CMV-seronegative. Both conserved end residues are part of each CDR3. D genes are given only for firm matches. Where a row states a size, it is once, few, many or the class of an expanded clone; other rows omit it.

size	V	J	D	DNA	CDR3
.	TRBV27	TRBJ2-3	.	TGTGCCAGCAGGGTGAACTCCCTAGATACGCAGTATTTT	CASRVNSLDTQYF
.	TRBV2	TRBJ1-1	.	TGTGCCAGCAGTGAAGCGCGGAGGGCCAACACTGAAGCTTTCTTT	CASSEARRANTEAFF
.	TRBV7-2	TRBJ2-7	TRBD2	TGTGCCAGCAGACGAAGCGGGAGTGAACCCTACGAGCAGTACTTC	CASRRSGSEPYEQYF
few	TRBV6-5	TRBJ1-2	.	TGTGCCAGCAGTACCACAGGGAGGGCCTATGGCTACACCTTC	CASSTTGRAYGYTF
.	TRBV18	TRBJ1-5	.	TGTGCCAGCTCACCAAGGGGGACGCAGCCCCAGCATTTT	CASSPRGTQPQHF
.	TRBV4-2	TRBJ2-1	TRBD1	TGTGCCAGCAGCCAAGTTGCGTACAGAGACAGGGAAGAAAATGAGCAGTTCTTC	CASSQVAYRDREENEQFF
.	TRBV10-3	TRBJ1-1	.	TGTGCCATCAGTGGGAGCCTGAACACTGAAGCTTTCTTT	CAISGSLNTEAFF
.	TRBV27	TRBJ2-7	.	TGTGCCAGCACTCTGCGGTGTCATAGGCTCCACGAGCAGTACTTC	CASTLRCHRLHEQYF
.	TRBV9	TRBJ2-1	TRBD2	TGTGCCAGCAGCCCGACTAGCGGCTCCTACAATGAGCAGTTCTTC	CASSPTSGSYNEQFF
.	TRBV10-3	TRBJ2-5	.	TGTGCCATCAGTGAGTTCAGTGTGGCGACCCAGTACTTC	CAISEFSVATQYF
.	TRBV15	TRBJ2-2	.	TGTGCCACCAGCAGAGATTCGGGAGCCAGGTCCGGGGAGCTGTTTTTT	CATSRDSGARSGELFF
.	TRBV30	TRBJ1-2	.	TGTGCCTGGAGCGGGGGAGGCTATGGCTACACCTTC	CAWSGGGYGYTF
.	TRBV27	TRBJ1-1	TRBD1	TGTGCCAGCAGTAGCACGACAGGGCTCACTGAAGCTTTCTTT	CASSSTTGLTEAFF
few	TRBV5-6	TRBJ2-5	.	TGTGCCAGCAGCGCGGGAGAGACCCAGTACTTC	CASSAGETQYF
.	TRBV21-1	TRBJ1-5	.	TGTGCCAGCAGCAATTTGAAACAGGGGTTGGCTCAGCCCCAGCATTTT	CASSNLKQGLAQPQHF
few	TRBV27	TRBJ1-2	TRBD1	TGTGCCAGCAGCCGCGACAGGGGGAACTATGGCTACACCTTC	CASSRDRGNYGYTF
.	TRBV4-3	TRBJ2-3	.	TGCGCCAGCAGCCAAGGAGCAGATACGCAGTATTTT	CASSQGADTQYF
.	TRBV23-1	TRBJ2-2	.	TGCGCCAGCAGACCACAGGACAGGAACACCGGGGAGCTGTTTTTT	CASRPQDRNTGELFF
.	TRBV27	TRBJ1-2	TRBD1	TGTGCCAGCAGTGACCCGGGACAGGGAAGTGGTGGCTACACCTTC	CASSDPGQGSGGYTF
.	TRBV5-1	TRBJ2-1	TRBD2	TGCGCCAGCAGCTTGGGGACTAGCGGGGCTGAGCAGTTCTTC	CASSLGTSGAEQFF
.	TRBV6-5	TRBJ1-4	.	TGTGCCAGCAGCCCCGGACTCCTTCCCGATGAAAAACTGTTTTTT	CASSPGLLPDEKLFF
once	TRBV10-3	TRBJ2-5	.	TGTGCCATCAGTGAAGGAGGTGAAGAGACCCAGTACTTC	CAISEGGEETQYF
.	TRBV7-2	TRBJ2-1	TRBD1	TGTGCCAGCAGCCCCCGCCGGCCGGGACAGGGTCGGGATGAGCAGTTCTTC	CASSPRRPGQGRDEQFF
.	TRBV7-9	TRBJ1-2	.	TGTGCCAGCAGCTTAGTCCCGTCCGGGAGTGCTAACTATGGCTACACCTTC	CASSLVPSGSANYGYTF
.	TRBV4-3	TRBJ2-1	.	TGCGCCAGCAGCCAAGATTTCACGCCGGAGGGGCGGCAGTTCTTC	CASSQDFTPEGRQFF
.	TRBV19	TRBJ1-2	TRBD1	TGTGCCACTGTGGGACAGGGGTACTATGGCTACACCTTC	CATVGQGYYGYTF
.	TRBV5-4	TRBJ1-3	TRBD1	TGTGCCAGCAGCCGCGGACAGGCTGGAAACACCATATATTTT	CASSRGQAGNTIYF
.	TRBV14	TRBJ1-3	.	TGTGCCAGCAGCCAAGATTTGGCAGGCCTAAGCTCTGGAAACACCATATATTTT	CASSQDLAGLSSGNTIYF
.	TRBV6-6	TRBJ2-3	TRBD2	TGTGCCAGCAGCCCCATGGGGCGGGGGGGCCAGGATACGCAGTATTTT	CASSPMGRGGQDTQYF
.	TRBV19	TRBJ2-7	TRBD2	TGTGCCAGTAGTATGGGGAGGGGCTACGAGCAGTACTTC	CASSMGRGYEQYF
.	TRBV15	TRBJ1-5	.	TGTGCCACCACTCGACAGCTCAATCAGCCCCAGCATTTT	CATTRQLNQPQHF
once	TRBV28	TRBJ1-6	.	TGTGCCAGCAGTTTATGGGGAAGGGAGAATAATTCACCCCTCCACTTT	CASSLWGRENNSPLHF
few	TRBV5-8	TRBJ2-5	.	TGTGCCAGCAGCGAGAGGGGACACTTCCAAGAGACCCAGTACTTC	CASSERGHFQETQYF
.	TRBV5-5	TRBJ2-7	TRBD2	TGTGCCAGCAGCTTGTCTAGCGGGAGGGCCGAGCAGTACTTC	CASSLSSGRAEQYF
.	TRBV12-5	TRBJ2-3	.	TGTGCTAGTGCCTTACAGGGAGGCACAGATACGCAGTATTTT	CASALQGGTDTQYF
.	TRBV7-9	TRBJ2-2	TRBD2	TGTGCCAGCAGCTTGGGGACTAGCGGCGTTCCAGGGGAGCTGTTTTTT	CASSLGTSGVPGELFF
.	TRBV7-9	TRBJ2-1	TRBD2	TGTGCCAGCAGCATGGTGACTAGCGGGGGTTACAATGAGCAGTTCTTC	CASSMVTSGGYNEQFF
.	TRBV30	TRBJ2-5	TRBD1	TGTGCCTGGTGGACAGGGGGCATTGAGACCCAGTACTTC	CAWWTGGIETQYF
once	TRBV27	TRBJ1-1	.	TGTGCCAGCTTAACTCTGGGGGCGCAAGGTACGGCTTTCTTT	CASLTLGAQGTAFF
.	TRBV4-1	TRBJ1-1	TRBD1	TGCGCCAGCAGCCACCCCTTGGGACAGGGGGCCATTGAAGCTGAAGCTTTCTTT	CASSHPLGQGAIEAEAFF
.	TRBV29-1	TRBJ2-3	.	TGCAGCGTTGGAGGGGGGACAGCCACAGATACGCAGTATTTT	CSVGGGTATDTQYF
.	TRBV5-5	TRBJ2-5	.	TGTGCCAGCAGCTCGACAGCTCCCGGAGAGACCCAGTACTTC	CASSSTAPGETQYF
.	TRBV27	TRBJ1-1	TRBD1	TGTGCCAGCAGGGCGGGACAGGGGAGGACTGAAGCTTTCTTT	CASRAGQGRTEAFF
.	TRBV6-1	TRBJ2-2	.	TGTGCCAGCAGTGAAATGTGGGGCATGGACACCGGGGAGCTGTTTTTT	CASSEMWGMDTGELFF
.	TRBV5-6	TRBJ1-2	.	TGTGCCAGCAGCTTGGGCGGCGGGGAGAACTATGGCTACACCTTC	CASSLGGGENYGYTF
few	TRBV2	TRBJ2-5	TRBD2	TGTGCCAGCCTTACAGCGGGGGGGCGGGACCAGTACTTC	CASLTAGGRDQYF
.	TRBV30	TRBJ2-2	.	TGTGCCTGGAGTCTAGGAGACACCGGGGAGCTGTTTTTT	CAWSLGDTGELFF
.	TRBV7-9	TRBJ1-2	TRBD1	TGTGCCAGCAGCCGAACCCGGACAGGGGACTATGGCTACACCTTC	CASSRTRTGDYGYTF
.	TRBV4-2	TRBJ2-3	TRBD2	TGTGCCAGCAGGGGAGGGGTAAGCACAGATACGCAGTATTTT	CASRGGVSTDTQYF
.	TRBV6-5	TRBJ1-3	.	TGTGCCAGCAGTTATGCGAACACCATATATTTT	CASSYANTIYF
.	TRBV19	TRBJ1-2	TRBD1	TGTGCCAGTAGTATCGACAGGGCCTATGGCTACACCTTC	CASSIDRAYGYTF
.	TRBV30	TRBJ1-5	.	TGTGCCTGGAATAACGGGGGTCAGCCCCAGCATTTT	CAWNNGGQPQHF
.	TRBV6-4	TRBJ2-1	TRBD2	TGTGCCAGCAGTGTGGCTAGCGGGGGGAACAATGAGCAGTTCTTC	CASSVASGGNNEQFF
.	TRBV7-2	TRBJ2-1	.	TGTGCCAGCAGCTTAACACTAGCCCATGAGCAGTTCTTC	CASSLTLAHEQFF
.	TRBV5-6	TRBJ2-1	TRBD2	TGTGCCAGCAGCTTTGTGGGAGGGCCACGAAATGAGCAGTTCTTC	CASSFVGGPRNEQFF
.	TRBV5-1	TRBJ2-2	TRBD1	TGCGCCAGCAGCGAGGGACAGACGAACACCGGGGAGCTGTTTTTT	CASSEGQTNTGELFF
.	TRBV2	TRBJ1-2	.	TGTGCCAGCAGTGATTGGGGCCTCCAGGACTATGGCTACACCTTC	CASSDWGLQDYGYTF